These 29 T cell receptor beta chains originate from one sample sequenced in a study of PD-1 blockade in classical Hodgkin lymphoma. Relapse after autologous stem cell transplantation occurred in every patient, and brentuximab vedotin exposure varied. Clones were read by immunoSEQ multiplex PCR, and TCRdb kept only the in-frame ones, dropping some. The sample consists of some 100,000 clones, 85% to 90% of them appearing once. Source: peripheral blood mononuclear cells (PBMCs), taken before the second cycle of nivolumab. Receptor source: a human donor with classical Hodgkin lymphoma.

The chain joins TRBV14 to TRBJ2-7; a weak D match, TRBD1 (6 bases). CDR1 is SGHDN, CDR2 FVKESK, per germline. This CDR3 has 16 amino acids. V was cut by 3 bases and J by 2 bases, with 17 bases left in between. The CDR3 here is CASSQSGTMATYEQYF. CDR3 nucleotide sequence: TGTGCCAGCAGCCAGTCCGGGACAATGGCCACCTACGAGCAGTACTTC. The whole variable domain, filled in from reference TRBV14 and TRBJ2-7, reads EAGVTQFPSHSVIEKGQTVTLRCDPISGHDNLYWYRRVMGKEIKFLLHFVKESKQDESGMPNNRFLAERTGGTYSTLKVQPAELEDSGVYFCASSQSGTMATYEQYFGPGTRLTVT.

V is TRBV6-6 and J is TRBJ1-5, with D possibly TRBD1 on 6 matching bases. Trimming stripped 2 bases from V and 7 bases from J, with 12 bases between. The CDR3 covers 14 residues. Germline loops: CDR1 MNHNY, CDR2 SVGAGI (reference sequence). The CDR3 sequence is CASSYGGLPQPQHF. CDR3 sequence (DNA): TGTGCCAGCAGTTACGGGGGGCTACCCCAGCCCCAGCATTTT.

The chain is built from TRBV7-3 and TRBJ2-5, with TRBD2 matching over 8 bases. The CDR3 totals 11 residues. CDR1 is SGHTA, CDR2 FQGTGA, per germline. The V and J ends lost 5 bases and 11 bases, in that order; junction bases with no gene match: 4. The CDR3 DNA reads TGTGCCAGCAGCCGCGGGGGGCCGCAGTACTTC. Translation: CASSRGGPQYF.

V is TRBV5-6 and J is TRBJ1-1; the D is unclear. The germline CDR1 and CDR2 sequences are SGHDT and YYEEEE. This CDR3 is built from 15 residues. V lost 0 bases and J lost 0, with 9 bases in between. The CDR3 sequence is CASSLGRWMNTEAFF. CDR3 coding DNA: TGTGCCAGCAGCTTGGGTAGGTGGATGAACACTGAAGCTTTCTTT.

This rearrangement joins TRBV9 to TRBJ1-3; D gene unclear. Trimming stripped 0 bases from V and 0 bases from J, with 7 bases between. This CDR3 has 15 residues. The V gene's germline CDR1 is SGDLS and CDR2 YYNGEE. The CDR3 DNA reads TGTGCCAGCAGCGTAGGCGTATACTCTGGAAACACCATATATTTT. It translates to CASSVGVYSGNTIYF.

This clone was recorded once. J is TRBJ2-5 and V is TRBV12-5; 8 nucleotides align to TRBD1. The CDR3 loop spans 14 amino acids. The germline V gene encodes CDR1 LGHNT and CDR2 FRNRAP. Trimming cost V 7 bases and J 3 bases; bases outside gene matches: 7. CDR3 protein: CASDRTGSKETQYF. The CDR3 DNA follows: TGTGCTAGTGACCGGACAGGGTCGAAAGAGACCCAGTACTTC.

The genes are TRBV7-6 and TRBJ2-5, with D uncertain. Deletions cut 0 bases from V and 5 bases from J, with 7 bases between. The CDR3 loop spans 13 amino acids. The germline V gene encodes CDR1 SGHVS and CDR2 FNYEAQ. The CDR3 DNA reads TGTGCCAGCAGCTTAGCTGGGGTGGAGACCCAGTACTTC. It is translated as CASSLAGVETQYF.

This chain connects TRBV29-1 to TRBJ2-3; TRBD2 agrees at 8 bases. The V gene end was trimmed by 4 bases and the J gene end by 5 bases; junction bases not matched to a gene: 11. The CDR3 runs 15 residues. Germline-derived CDR1 and CDR2 are SQVTM and ANQGSEA. The chain's CDR3 is CSVGVRGGGGDTQYF. The CDR3 nucleotides read TGCAGCGTTGGTGTTCGGGGGGGTGGTGGAGATACGCAGTATTTT.

The chain links TRBV5-1 to TRBJ2-5, with D unresolved. The germline V gene encodes CDR1 SGHRS and CDR2 YFSETQ. V lost 1 base to trimming and J lost 0 bases, with 1 base between them. The CDR3 sequence is 12 residues long. CDR3: CASSLNQETQYF. In DNA form, the CDR3 reads TGCGCCAGCAGCTTGAACCAAGAGACCCAGTACTTC.

V is TRBV25-1 and J is TRBJ2-7; perhaps D is TRBD1 or TRBD2 (5 bases each). The germline V and J ends were trimmed by 8 bases and 1 base, with 12 bases remaining between them. CDR1 and CDR2 (germline): MGHDK, SYGVNS. The CDR3 extends over 13 amino acids. CDR3 region: CASRDHGSYEQYF. Here the CDR3 DNA reads TGTGCCAGCCGGGACCATGGGTCCTACGAGCAGTACTTC.

Comment on this clone: This CDR3 is also generated by other DNA sequences in the sample. The chain recombines TRBV7-8 with TRBJ1-5; D remains ambiguous. The V end lost 1 base, the J end lost 4 bases, and 5 bases lay between the germline ends. The CDR3 is 13 residues long. Germline CDR1 and CDR2: SGHVS and FQNEAQ. CDR3 coding DNA: TGTGCCAGCAGCTTAGACGGGAATCAGCCCCAGCATTTT. Translating it yields CASSLDGNQPQHF.

The chain couples TRBV5-5 to TRBJ2-7; 7 positions agree with TRBD1. There are 16 residues in the CDR3. Trimming removed 0 bases from V and 7 bases from J; junction bases left unmatched: 13. Germline lookup yields CDR1 SGHKS and CDR2 YYEKEE (reference sequence). CDR3 nucleotide sequence: TGTGCCAGCAGCTTGGAAGGGGGCAGGGGCCTAAGAGAGCAGTACTTC. Translating it yields CASSLEGGRGLREQYF.

The rearrangement uses TRBV6-6 and TRBJ1-1, with a weak D call TRBD1 (6 bases). The length of the CDR3 is 14 residues. The V gene lost 2 bases and the J gene lost 1 base, with 8 bases spanning the gap. Germline lookup yields CDR1 MNHNY and CDR2 SVGAGI (reference sequence). The CDR3 loop reads CASSYQGGNTEAFF. In DNA form, the CDR3 reads TGTGCCAGCAGTTACCAAGGGGGGAACACTGAAGCTTTCTTT.

V and J are TRBV19 and TRBJ2-3; 8 nucleotides align to TRBD1. Germline V gene data show CDR1 as LNHDA and CDR2 as SQIVND (reference sequence). This CDR3 contains 13 residues. The trim removed 9 bases at V and 0 bases at J, leaving 2 bases unmatched. The CDR3: CASDRGSTDTQYF. The DNA of the CDR3 is TGTGCCAGCGACAGGGGCAGCACAGATACGCAGTATTTT.

A single count supports this clone. The rearrangement links TRBV5-6 to TRBJ2-1, with TRBD2 matching over 8 bases. From germline, CDR1 is SGHDT and CDR2 YYEEEE. The length of the CDR3 is 15 residues. V shed 6 bases, J shed 5 bases, and the junction held 10 bases outside the gene matches. This CDR3 is CASINLIAGHNEQFF. The DNA of the CDR3 is TGTGCCAGCATTAATTTGATAGCGGGACACAATGAGCAGTTCTTC.

The chain uses TRBV7-9 and TRBJ2-7; the match to TRBD2 covers 7 bases. V lost 5 bases and J lost 3; bases outside the gene matches: 7. Germline CDR1 and CDR2: SEHNR and FQNEAQ (reference sequence). The CDR3 is 14 amino acids. The CDR3 sequence is CASSVNPGGYEQYF. CDR3 nucleotides: TGTGCCAGCAGCGTGAACCCGGGGGGCTACGAGCAGTACTTC. Variable domain in full (rest from reference TRBV7-9 and TRBJ2-7): DTGVSQNPRHKITKRGQNVTFRCDPISEHNRLYWYRQTLGQGPEFLTYFQNEAQLEKSRLLSDRFSAERPKGSFSTLEIQRTEQGDSAMYLCASSVNPGGYEQYFGPGTRLTVT.

CDR3 region: CASRMWGMETQYF. The CDR3 coding sequence is TGTGCCAGCAGAATGTGGGGGATGGAGACCCAGTACTTC. The chain joins TRBV28 to TRBJ2-5; either TRBD1 or TRBD2 may fit D (5 bases each). Germline V lookup: CDR1 MDHEN, CDR2 SYDVKM. The V end was cut by 6 bases, the J end by 5 bases, with 13 bases between. CDR3 length: 13 residues.

The V and J genes are TRBV27 and TRBJ1-6, with D maybe TRBD1 (5 bases). This CDR3 region has 15 residues. V was pared by 5 bases and J by 7 bases, with 15 bases between. CDR1 and CDR2 (germline): MNHEY, SMNVEV (reference sequence). For the CDR3, the DNA is TGTGCCAGCAGTGTCCTTGGGGGAGGGAATTCACCCCTCCACTTT. It is translated as CASSVLGGGNSPLHF.

The gene calls are TRBV5-6 and TRBJ2-2; D gene unclear. The CDR3 runs 16 residues. Trimming shortened V by 0 bases and J by 7 bases, and 16 bases separated the two germline ends. Germline values: CDR1 SGHDT, CDR2 YYEEEE. In nucleotides, the CDR3 is TGTGCCAGCAGCTTGGTTCATGATACCAAACACGGGGAGCTGTTTTTT. This sequence encodes CASSLVHDTKHGELFF.

The CDR3 coding sequence is TGCAGCGTTTCTCAGAACCCGAACACTGAAGCTTTCTTT. It encodes CSVSQNPNTEAFF. The rearrangement links TRBV29-1 to TRBJ1-1; D gene uncertain. Per germline, CDR1 SQVTM and CDR2 ANQGSEA. The CDR3 sequence is 13 residues long. Trimming left V 5 bases short and J 1 base short, with 11 bases between.

The rearrangement joins TRBV9 to TRBJ2-2; D is uncertain. From germline, CDR1 is SGDLS and CDR2 YYNGEE. This CDR3 comprises 15 residues. The germline V and J ends were trimmed by 6 bases and 1 base, with 13 bases remaining between them. CDR3 region: CASTTYRVNTGELFF. CDR3 DNA sequence: TGTGCCAGCACCACGTACCGGGTGAACACCGGGGAGCTGTTTTTT.

The chain couples TRBV2 to TRBJ1-3, with 10 bases that match TRBD1. CDR3 length equals 18 residues. From germline, CDR1 is SNHLY and CDR2 FYNNEI. The junction had 10 bases not matched to a gene; V was cut back by 4 bases and J by 1 base. CDR3 in amino acids: CASSGPGQGLRSGNTIYF. CDR3 nucleotides: TGTGCCAGCAGTGGACCGGGACAGGGGTTGCGGTCTGGAAACACCATATATTTT.

This clone was detected a few times. V is TRBV28 and J is TRBJ1-6; 8 bases are shared with TRBD1. CDR1 is MDHEN, CDR2 SYDVKM, per germline. V lost 5 bases, J lost 7 bases, and 7 bases stayed unmatched. This CDR3 spans 15 amino acids. CDR3 in amino acids: CASSSWTGRNSPLHF. The CDR3 coding sequence is TGTGCCAGCAGTAGCTGGACAGGGAGGAATTCACCCCTCCACTTT.

The J gene is TRBJ2-7, the V gene TRBV21-1; the DNA was not used to check the table's D call, TRBD1. TRBV21-1 is assigned pseudogene status. CDR3 length: 17 residues. The chain's CDR3 is CASSKTPYCRASYEQYF. The DNA of the CDR3 is TGTGCCAGCAGCAAAACCCCCTACTGCAGGGCCTCCTACGAGCAGTACTTC.

This chain joins TRBV7-2 and TRBJ1-1, with D possibly being TRBD1 (5 bases). CDR1 and CDR2 from the germline V gene are SGHTA and FQGNSA. The V end was cut by 1 base, the J end by 1 base, with 10 bases between. The CDR3 covers 15 residues. The CDR3 loop is CASSLEGPTNTEAFF. The CDR3 DNA follows: TGTGCCAGCAGCTTAGAGGGACCTACGAACACTGAAGCTTTCTTT.

CDR3 region: CASSARTGERAEAFF. Written as DNA, the CDR3 is TGTGCCAGCTCAGCAAGGACAGGGGAGAGGGCTGAAGCTTTCTTT. V and J are TRBV18 and TRBJ1-1, with 9 nucleotides matching TRBD1. V lost 5 bases to trimming and J lost 6 bases; unmatched junction nucleotides: 10. This CDR3 contains 15 residues. CDR1 is KGHSH and CDR2 is LQKENI in the germline V gene.

The V gene is TRBV29-1, the J gene TRBJ1-3; D gene ambiguous. Germline CDR1 reads SQVTM; CDR2 reads ANQGSEA. This CDR3 contains 12 residues. V lost 2 bases and J 0 bases, leaving 2 bases between the germline ends. The CDR3, as DNA: TGCAGCGTTGAATACTCTGGAAACACCATATATTTT. Translated, it gives CSVEYSGNTIYF. Looking up the rest from reference TRBV29-1 and TRBJ1-3 gives the full variable domain: SAVISQKPSRDICQRGTSLTIQCQVDSQVTMMFWYRQQPGQSLTLIATANQGSEATYESGFVIDKFPISRPNLTFSTLTVSNMSPEDSSIYLCSVEYSGNTIYFGEGSWLTVV.

The rearrangement uses TRBV30 and TRBJ2-1; no clear D. This CDR3 has 11 amino acids. Germline-derived CDR1 and CDR2 are GTSNPN and SVGIG (reference sequence). Trimming removed 0 bases from V and 10 bases from J, with 7 bases in between. For the CDR3, the DNA is TGTGCCTGGAGTGTACAAATAGAGCAGTTCTTC. The encoded protein is CAWSVQIEQFF.

V is TRBV5-5 and J is TRBJ2-5; a possible D gene is TRBD1 (6 bases). The V end was cut by 3 bases, the J end by 3 bases, with 9 bases between. The CDR3 has 13 amino acids. From germline, CDR1 is SGHKS and CDR2 YYEKEE (reference sequence). The CDR3 nucleotides read TGTGCCAGCAGCTGGGCAGGGGAAGAGACCCAGTACTTC. Translation gives CASSWAGEETQYF.